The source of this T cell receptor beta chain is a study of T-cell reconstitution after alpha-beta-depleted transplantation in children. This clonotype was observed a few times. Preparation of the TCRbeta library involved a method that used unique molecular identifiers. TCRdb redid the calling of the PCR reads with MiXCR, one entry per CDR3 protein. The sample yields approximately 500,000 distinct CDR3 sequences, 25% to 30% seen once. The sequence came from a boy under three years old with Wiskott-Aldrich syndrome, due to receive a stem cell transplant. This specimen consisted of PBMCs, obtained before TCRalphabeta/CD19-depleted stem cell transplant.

CDR3 amino acids: CASSPSLGTGELFF. CDR3 bases: TGTGCCAGCAGCCCCTCATTGGGCACCGGGGAGCTGTTTTTT. The chain joins TRBV12-3 or TRBV12-4 to TRBJ2-2; D is ambiguous. The V end was cut by 6 bases, the J end by 4 bases, with 12 bases between. This CDR3 spans 14 amino acids.